The 14 T cell receptor beta chains reported below all come from one sample, sequenced in a study of shared clonotypes between healthy human individuals (dated by TCRdb to 2020 to 2021). Libraries were prepared through the immunoSEQ multiplex PCR assay. TCRdb holds this immuneACCESS table with in-frame rearrangements only. Some clones are missing; in checked studies, unresolved V genes explain under half, and the rest has no known cause. Within this sample are around 2.1 million clones, with approximately 94% of them counted one time only. The top ten hold more than 1.5% of the sample. CD8 naive samples were obtained by positive selection for CCR7 among CD45RO-negative cells, yielding a CD45RA+CCR7+ population from which TemRA cells were excluded. Sequencing was performed on naive CD8+ T cells from PBMCs. The meaning of the sample's cell subset or site label: CD45RA+CCR7+. The receptors stem from a man aged 18 to 29 in good health. Some clones in this sample may be carry-over from other donors' samples.

This chain connects TRBV28 to TRBJ2-3; 7 bases fit TRBD2. V trimming: 1 base; J trimming: 5 bases; junction bases outside the gene matches: 3. The germline V gene has CDR1 MDHEN and CDR2 SYDVKM. This CDR3 has 14 amino acids. The CDR3 bases are TGTGCCAGCAGTTTATCATTAGCGGGAGATACGCAGTATTTT. Translated: CASSLSLAGDTQYF.

The gene calls are TRBV11-2 and TRBJ1-1; weak D call: TRBD1 (5 bases). This CDR3 region has 14 residues. Germline assignment: CDR1 SGHAT and CDR2 FQNNGV. V was shortened by 5 bases and J by 4 bases, with 14 bases between the two germline ends. This chain's CDR3 is CASSPPTGVTEAFF. The CDR3 DNA reads TGTGCCAGCAGCCCACCCACAGGAGTCACTGAAGCTTTCTTT.

This chain uses TRBV6-6 with TRBJ1-4; TRBD1 agrees at 7 bases. The CDR3 spans 15 residues. Germline CDR1 reads MNHNY; CDR2 reads SVGAGI (reference sequence). The V and J ends lost 2 bases and 7 bases, in that order; junction bases with no gene match: 7. CDR3 sequence: CASSYGAGGIEKLFF. DNA of the CDR3: TGTGCCAGCAGTTACGGGGCAGGGGGTATTGAAAAACTGTTTTTT.

This chain uses TRBV6-1 with TRBJ2-2; D gene unclear. Trimming removed 4 bases at V and 6 bases at J, with 12 bases between. The CDR3 consists of 14 residues. CDR1 and CDR2 (germline): MNHNS, SASEGT. CDR3: CASSGFGVAGELFF. CDR3 bases: TGTGCCAGCAGTGGTTTTGGAGTAGCCGGGGAGCTGTTTTTT.

This chain connects TRBV27 to TRBJ2-7, with a possible D match to TRBD1 (8 bases). Germline lookup yields CDR1 MNHEY and CDR2 SMNVEV (reference sequence). Trimming cost V 6 bases and J 2 bases, with 20 bases left between them. CDR3 length: 16 residues. CDR3 nucleotide sequence: TGTGCCAGCAGGATAGACCGGACAGGGAGGGCCTACGAGCAGTACTTC. The encoded protein is CASRIDRTGRAYEQYF.

This clone was seen once. The chain employs TRBV14 and TRBJ2-7; no reliable D call. This CDR3 spans 13 amino acids. From germline, CDR1 is SGHDN and CDR2 FVKESK. V lost 6 bases and J 2 bases, leaving 11 bases between the germline ends. The CDR3 DNA reads TGTGCCAGCAGTCGGGCCAGAACCTACGAGCAGTACTTC. Residues: CASSRARTYEQYF.

Of note for this clone: Other DNA variants within this sample encode the same CDR3. The chain couples TRBV7-9 to TRBJ1-5; D uncertain. Germline V CDR1 and CDR2: SEHNR, FQNEAQ (reference sequence). The CDR3 is 14 residues long. V lost 1 base, J lost 4 bases, and 8 bases lay in between. The chain's CDR3 is CASSLGVGNQPQHF. The CDR3 bases are TGTGCCAGCAGCTTAGGTGTGGGGAATCAGCCCCAGCATTTT. Combining the CDR3 with reference TRBV7-9 and TRBJ1-5 gives the whole variable domain DTGVSQNPRHKITKRGQNVTFRCDPISEHNRLYWYRQTLGQGPEFLTYFQNEAQLEKSRLLSDRFSAERPKGSFSTLEIQRTEQGDSAMYLCASSLGVGNQPQHFGDGTRLSIL.

This clone was picked up one time. The chain recombines TRBV11-3 with TRBJ2-3; 8 bases match TRBD2. The junction had 10 bases not matched to a gene; V was cut back by 4 bases and J by 4 bases. The germline gives CDR1 SGHNT, CDR2 YENEEA. The CDR3 has 16 amino acids. CDR3 region: CASSSGGRTWPDTQYF. CDR3 nucleotide sequence: TGTGCCAGCAGCTCCGGCGGGAGGACGTGGCCAGATACGCAGTATTTT.

In regard to this clone: Other DNA sequences from this sample encode an identical CDR3 as well. The chain couples TRBV11-2 to TRBJ2-7, with 8 nucleotides matching TRBD1. Germline V gene lookup returns CDR1 SGHAT and CDR2 FQNNGV. Trimming took 4 bases from V and 3 from J; bases not matched to a gene: 5. The CDR3 has 14 residues. The chain's CDR3 is CASSYGQGGYEQYF. CDR3 coding DNA: TGTGCCAGCAGCTACGGACAGGGAGGCTACGAGCAGTACTTC.

The chain couples TRBV6-5 to TRBJ2-1; D unclear. Looked up from germline, CDR1 is MNHEY and CDR2 is SVGAGI. This CDR3 is built from 13 residues. The germline V and J ends were trimmed by 0 bases and 9 bases, with 9 bases remaining between them. CDR3 loop: CASSYSIWGEQFF. DNA for the CDR3: TGTGCCAGCAGTTACTCCATATGGGGTGAGCAGTTCTTC.

The chain couples TRBV14 to TRBJ2-7; D ambiguous. V was clipped by 4 bases and J by 9 bases, with 16 bases between them. CDR3 size: 13 residues. From germline, CDR1 is SGHDN and CDR2 FVKESK. The DNA for the CDR3 is TGTGCCAGCAGCCGACTCAAGAATGCCTGGCAGTACTTC. Translation gives CASSRLKNAWQYF.

The V and J genes are TRBV9 and TRBJ2-1; tentatively, D is TRBD1 (6 bases). Deletions cut 3 bases from V and 6 bases from J, with 16 bases between. CDR3 length: 15 amino acids. Germline assignment: CDR1 SGDLS and CDR2 YYNGEE. The CDR3 DNA is TGTGCCAGCAGCGCACACCCCTCAGGGGCCAATGAGCAGTTCTTC. Its translation: CASSAHPSGANEQFF.

This clone was picked up a small number of times. The genes are TRBV28 and TRBJ1-5; D uncertain. Germline CDR1 MDHEN, CDR2 SYDVKM. The ends were cut back, 1 base at V and 4 bases at J, with 11 bases in the middle. The CDR3 sequence is 15 residues long. The CDR3 sequence is CASSLSAGINQPQHF. Here the CDR3 DNA reads TGTGCCAGCAGTTTATCAGCGGGGATAAATCAGCCCCAGCATTTT.

The chain joins TRBV23-1 to TRBJ1-5; tentatively, D is TRBD1 (5 bases). TRBV23-1 is noted as an ORF with a role that remains uncertain. The CDR3 loop spans 13 amino acids. CDR3 sequence reads: CVYCGADNQPQHF. The CDR3 coding sequence is TGCGTCTACTGTGGGGCGGACAATCAGCCCCAGCATTTT.